This T cell receptor (beta chain) was observed in a study of T-cell reconstitution after alpha-beta-depleted transplantation in children. Study conclusions and caveats: Where alpha-beta T cells came from about two months after transplant was reportedly several hundred expanded graft clones.

The V and J ends lost 5 bases and 2 bases respectively, with 16 bases between them. The CDR3 length is 15 residues. Germline CDR1 is MNHEY and CDR2 is SVGEGT. This clonotype was recorded at least ten times. Its antigen remains unidentified. The TCRbeta library was prepared with unique molecular identifiers. One entry per CDR3 protein results from TCRdb running MiXCR on the PCR reads. The sample includes approximately 190,000 distinct CDR3 sequences, 5% to 7.5% of them seen just once. The chain recombines TRBV6-2 or TRBV6-3 with TRBJ2-7; maybe TRBD1 (6 bases). The specimen comprised PBMCs, sampled before TCRalphabeta/CD19-depleted stem cell transplant. The clonotype was recovered from a girl under three years old with combined immunodeficiency, due to receive a stem cell transplant. CDR3 protein: CASSPIGDITYEQYF. The CDR3 DNA reads TGTGCCAGCAGTCCTATCGGGGACATAACCTACGAGCAGTACTTC.